A selection of T cell receptor beta chains follows, all from one sample in a study of blood T cell repertoires in COVID-19. Profiled with immunoSEQ multiplex PCR; TCRdb holds only in-frame clones, not every one. The sample lists tens of thousands of clones, approximately 82% occurring once. Sequencing used peripheral blood. The receptors stem from a man older than 75 with active COVID-19. Both conserved end residues are part of each CDR3. The order of the fields is CDR3 DNA, CDR3 protein, J gene, CDR3 length, clone size, V gene, D gene. A D gene is named only where the DNA matches it firmly. Only some rows state a clone size, as once, few, many or a class for expanded clones.

cdr3_nt: TGTGCCTGGTCGGCACAGGAGGGTTCACCCCTCCACTTT
cdr3_aa: CAWSAQEGSPLHF
j_call: TRBJ1-6
cdr3_length: 13
clone_size: .
v_call: TRBV30
d_call: .

cdr3_nt: TGTGCCAGCAGCTTTAGCCCCAAGGGGGAGCAGTACTTC
cdr3_aa: CASSFSPKGEQYF
j_call: TRBJ2-7
cdr3_length: 13
clone_size: .
v_call: TRBV7-2
d_call: .

cdr3_nt: TGTGCCAGTGAGGCGGGGGGATTCTCCTACAATGAGCAGTTCTTC
cdr3_aa: CASEAGGFSYNEQFF
j_call: TRBJ2-1
cdr3_length: 15
clone_size: .
v_call: TRBV19
d_call: TRBD2

cdr3_nt: TGCGCCAGCAGCGAAGGGAATCAGCGGGGCTATGAGCAGTTCTTC
cdr3_aa: CASSEGNQRGYEQFF
j_call: TRBJ2-1
cdr3_length: 15
clone_size: .
v_call: TRBV4-1
d_call: TRBD2

cdr3_nt: TGTGCCAGCAATCCGGGACAGGCAAACTATGGCTACACCTTC
cdr3_aa: CASNPGQANYGYTF
j_call: TRBJ1-2
cdr3_length: 14
clone_size: once
v_call: TRBV6-5
d_call: TRBD1

cdr3_nt: TGTGCCAGCAGTTTTCGGGGACTGAGCTCCTACAATGAGCAGTTCTTC
cdr3_aa: CASSFRGLSSYNEQFF
j_call: TRBJ2-1
cdr3_length: 16
clone_size: .
v_call: TRBV28
d_call: .

cdr3_nt: TGTGCCAGCAGCTTAGGTTCGGGAGGGCCCTACGAGCAGTACTTC
cdr3_aa: CASSLGSGGPYEQYF
j_call: TRBJ2-7
cdr3_length: 15
clone_size: .
v_call: TRBV7-8
d_call: TRBD2

cdr3_nt: TGTGCCAGCAGCCCGGGACAGGGGGGCCGGGAGCAGTTCTTC
cdr3_aa: CASSPGQGGREQFF
j_call: TRBJ2-1
cdr3_length: 14
clone_size: .
v_call: TRBV7-2
d_call: TRBD1

cdr3_nt: TGTGCCAGCAGCCAAGAGGTAGGCGGACTAGCGGGGCCGGAGACCCAGTACTTC
cdr3_aa: CASSQEVGGLAGPETQYF
j_call: TRBJ2-5
cdr3_length: 18
clone_size: .
v_call: TRBV4-2
d_call: TRBD2

cdr3_nt: TGTGCCAGCAGTTCCCTACAGGGCCACGGCTCTGGCTACACCTTC
cdr3_aa: CASSSLQGHGSGYTF
j_call: TRBJ1-2
cdr3_length: 15
clone_size: .
v_call: TRBV27
d_call: .

cdr3_nt: TGTGCCAGTAGCGCCCGGACAGCCTATGGCTACACCTTC
cdr3_aa: CASSARTAYGYTF
j_call: TRBJ1-2
cdr3_length: 13
clone_size: .
v_call: TRBV19
d_call: .

cdr3_nt: TGCGCCAGCAGCCAGACAGGGTTTAACACTGAAGCTTTCTTT
cdr3_aa: CASSQTGFNTEAFF
j_call: TRBJ1-1
cdr3_length: 14
clone_size: .
v_call: TRBV4-3
d_call: TRBD1

cdr3_nt: TGCGCCAGCAGCTTGGTTGCAGCGGGAGGTGAGACCCAGTACTTC
cdr3_aa: CASSLVAAGGETQYF
j_call: TRBJ2-5
cdr3_length: 15
clone_size: .
v_call: TRBV5-1
d_call: TRBD2

cdr3_nt: TGTGCCAGTAGTATCCAGGGGATGAACACTGAAGCTTTCTTT
cdr3_aa: CASSIQGMNTEAFF
j_call: TRBJ1-1
cdr3_length: 14
clone_size: .
v_call: TRBV19
d_call: .

cdr3_nt: TGTGCCAGCAGCTGGGGACAGGGAAACACTGAAGCTTTCTTT
cdr3_aa: CASSWGQGNTEAFF
j_call: TRBJ1-1
cdr3_length: 14
clone_size: .
v_call: TRBV7-2
d_call: TRBD1

cdr3_nt: TGTGCCAGCAGCTTAGTCGCGGTAGCTTCAGATACGCAGTATTTT
cdr3_aa: CASSLVAVASDTQYF
j_call: TRBJ2-3
cdr3_length: 15
clone_size: .
v_call: TRBV7-2
d_call: .

cdr3_nt: TGCAGCGTTCAGGACAGGTATACCTACGAGCAGTACTTC
cdr3_aa: CSVQDRYTYEQYF
j_call: TRBJ2-7
cdr3_length: 13
clone_size: .
v_call: TRBV29-1
d_call: TRBD1

cdr3_nt: TGTGCCAGCAGCTTAGGTCACACGGAGAATTCACCCCTCCACTTT
cdr3_aa: CASSLGHTENSPLHF
j_call: TRBJ1-6
cdr3_length: 15
clone_size: .
v_call: TRBV7-2
d_call: .

cdr3_nt: TGTGCCAGCAGCACTAGCGGCAGGGTGTACGAGCAGTACTTC
cdr3_aa: CASSTSGRVYEQYF
j_call: TRBJ2-7
cdr3_length: 14
clone_size: once
v_call: TRBV7-2
d_call: TRBD2

cdr3_nt: TGTGCCAGCAGTGAGACAGGTCCCTATGGCTACACCTTC
cdr3_aa: CASSETGPYGYTF
j_call: TRBJ1-2
cdr3_length: 13
clone_size: .
v_call: TRBV6-1
d_call: .

cdr3_nt: TGTGCCAGCAGCTCAGCCTTACAGGGGAAGCACGAGCAGTACTTC
cdr3_aa: CASSSALQGKHEQYF
j_call: TRBJ2-7
cdr3_length: 15
clone_size: .
v_call: TRBV5-4
d_call: TRBD1

cdr3_nt: TGTGCCAGCAGTGAAACAGGGGGCCAAGAGACCCAGTACTTC
cdr3_aa: CASSETGGQETQYF
j_call: TRBJ2-5
cdr3_length: 14
clone_size: once
v_call: TRBV6-1
d_call: TRBD1

cdr3_nt: TGTGCCAGCAGCCAGACAGGGAAGTTTGAAGCTTTCTTT
cdr3_aa: CASSQTGKFEAFF
j_call: TRBJ1-1
cdr3_length: 13
clone_size: .
v_call: TRBV5-4
d_call: TRBD1

cdr3_nt: TGTGCCAGCAGGAGGACAGGGGATCAGCCCCAGCATTTT
cdr3_aa: CASRRTGDQPQHF
j_call: TRBJ1-5
cdr3_length: 13
clone_size: .
v_call: TRBV12-3/TRBV12-4
d_call: TRBD1

cdr3_nt: TGCAGTGCTCCTACTCGGGATGAGCAGTTCTTC
cdr3_aa: CSAPTRDEQFF
j_call: TRBJ2-1
cdr3_length: 11
clone_size: .
v_call: TRBV20-1
d_call: .

cdr3_nt: TGCGCCAGCAGCCAAGTCCCCGGGGAGCTCACTGAAGCTTTCTTT
cdr3_aa: CASSQVPGELTEAFF
j_call: TRBJ1-1
cdr3_length: 15
clone_size: once
v_call: TRBV4-3
d_call: .

cdr3_nt: TGTGCCAGCAGACCGCGAAACAGGGAGGAGACCCAGTACTTC
cdr3_aa: CASRPRNREETQYF
j_call: TRBJ2-5
cdr3_length: 14
clone_size: .
v_call: TRBV5-6
d_call: .

cdr3_nt: TGTGCCAGCAGTTACAGCGGTTCCGACACAGATACGCAGTATTTT
cdr3_aa: CASSYSGSDTDTQYF
j_call: TRBJ2-3
cdr3_length: 15
clone_size: .
v_call: TRBV11-2
d_call: .

cdr3_nt: TGTGCCAGCGCACCTTGGACTAGCGGGGGGGGTGAGCAGTTCTTC
cdr3_aa: CASAPWTSGGGEQFF
j_call: TRBJ2-1
cdr3_length: 15
clone_size: .
v_call: TRBV6-5
d_call: TRBD2

cdr3_nt: TGTGCCTGGAGGGCAGGGGGTGTTAAGGATGGCTACACCTTC
cdr3_aa: CAWRAGGVKDGYTF
j_call: TRBJ1-2
cdr3_length: 14
clone_size: .
v_call: TRBV30
d_call: TRBD1

cdr3_nt: TGTGCCAGCAGCCGCGACAGGGGGACCCAGTACTTC
cdr3_aa: CASSRDRGTQYF
j_call: TRBJ2-5
cdr3_length: 12
clone_size: .
v_call: TRBV28
d_call: TRBD1

cdr3_nt: TGTGCCAGCAGCTTAGCGGGGGCGAGGCAGAACACTGAAGCTTTCTTT
cdr3_aa: CASSLAGARQNTEAFF
j_call: TRBJ1-1
cdr3_length: 16
clone_size: .
v_call: TRBV7-9
d_call: .

cdr3_nt: TGTGCCAGCAGCCTCGGCGGGAAGACCCAGTACTTC
cdr3_aa: CASSLGGKTQYF
j_call: TRBJ2-5
cdr3_length: 12
clone_size: .
v_call: TRBV7-8
d_call: .

cdr3_nt: TGTGCCAGCAGTTTGAAAGGGGGCTGGACCTACGAGCAGTACTTC
cdr3_aa: CASSLKGGWTYEQYF
j_call: TRBJ2-7
cdr3_length: 15
clone_size: .
v_call: TRBV28
d_call: TRBD1

cdr3_nt: TGTGCCAGTAGCCCAATCTTAGGGGCCGTAAACACCGGGGAGCTGTTTTTT
cdr3_aa: CASSPILGAVNTGELFF
j_call: TRBJ2-2
cdr3_length: 17
clone_size: .
v_call: TRBV19
d_call: .

cdr3_nt: TGTGCCAGTAGACAGGATGGGCAGCCCCAGCATTTT
cdr3_aa: CASRQDGQPQHF
j_call: TRBJ1-5
cdr3_length: 12
clone_size: .
v_call: TRBV6-5
d_call: .

cdr3_nt: TGTGCCAGCAGCTCCGACTGGACGGCGGGCTACGAGCAGTACTTC
cdr3_aa: CASSSDWTAGYEQYF
j_call: TRBJ2-7
cdr3_length: 15
clone_size: .
v_call: TRBV7-2
d_call: .

cdr3_nt: TGTGCCAGCAGCCCGGTGACTGTGCCGGGAATAACAGATACGCAGTATTTT
cdr3_aa: CASSPVTVPGITDTQYF
j_call: TRBJ2-3
cdr3_length: 17
clone_size: .
v_call: TRBV9
d_call: .

cdr3_nt: TGTGCCAGCGCACAGGGATATGGCTACACCTTC
cdr3_aa: CASAQGYGYTF
j_call: TRBJ1-2
cdr3_length: 11
clone_size: .
v_call: TRBV6-5
d_call: .

cdr3_nt: TGTGCCTGGAGAACGGACAGCGGCTATGGCTACACCTTC
cdr3_aa: CAWRTDSGYGYTF
j_call: TRBJ1-2
cdr3_length: 13
clone_size: few
v_call: TRBV30
d_call: .